This T cell receptor beta chain was captured by sequencing in a study of metastatic and nonmetastatic thyroid tumors. Across the whole study: Repertoires from blood and tumor or nodule tissue of malignant and benign thyroid patients were compared. Notes on the study in general: TCR beta diversity was reportedly significantly higher in malignant thyroid tumors than benign nodules, in blood and tumor.

V shed 0 bases and J shed 4 bases, with 12 bases lying between them. Germline CDR1 LNHDA, CDR2 SQIVND (reference sequence). CDR3 length: 15 amino acids. This clone occurred many times. Its antigen is as yet unknown. Original processing notes: Clinicopathological groups differed in CDR3, with these differences serving to build a distant-metastasis classifier for papillary thyroid cancer. MiXCR reprocessed the PCR reads for TCRdb. The V and J calls come from TCRdb's annotation, not from the publication. The sample lists over 10,000 clones; 12% were seen once. All patients were treatment-naive before thyroid surgery.

The specimen sequenced was blood. The chain has TRBV19 and TRBJ1-2, with D uncertain. The TCR was taken from a female donor with papillary thyroid cancer or a benign thyroid nodule (not recorded which). Some clones in this sample may be carry-over from other donors' samples. The CDR3 loop reads CASSIDSERLYGYTF. The CDR3 region has the DNA TGTGCCAGTAGTATAGATTCGGAAAGGCTCTATGGCTACACCTTC.